Presented here are 2 T cell receptor beta chains from one specimen sequenced in a study of beta chain features in type 1 diabetes. Expressed TCRB transcripts were sequenced because the isolated RNA had all been reverse transcribed beforehand. The data were produced by immunoSEQ multiplex PCR, yet TCRdb's version contains in-frame clones alone and is incomplete. The sample holds fewer than 25,000 clones, roughly three quarters seen once. The specimen sequenced was Tregs from blood. The receptors come from a woman aged 35 to 49 in good health.

This chain uses TRBV5-5 with TRBJ2-3; TRBD2 aligns across 10 bases. The length of the CDR3 is 17 residues. Germline CDR1 reads SGHKS; CDR2 reads YYEKEE (reference sequence). Trimming took 0 bases from V and 2 from J; bases not matched to a gene: 6. CDR3 sequence: CASSLGFLAGATDTQYF. CDR3 bases: TGTGCCAGCAGCTTGGGTTTCCTAGCGGGGGCCACAGATACGCAGTATTTT.

The chain employs TRBV5-1 and TRBJ2-3, with D possibly matching TRBD2 (5 bases). Deletions cut 2 bases from V and 5 bases from J, with 12 bases between. Per the germline V gene, CDR1 is SGHRS and CDR2 is YFSETQ. This CDR3 region has 14 residues. The CDR3 DNA reads TGCGCCAGCAGCTTAGGAGGTGTGGGAGATACGCAGTATTTT. Its translation is CASSLGGVGDTQYF.